This T cell receptor beta chain was identified during a study of early T cells in non-severe SARS-CoV-2 infection. Study summary: Bulk RNA from unsorted whole blood was sequenced; chains were unpaired. General study points: VDJdb matching skewed toward anti-spike CD8 responses, missing private and CD4 specificities.

Individual cDNA molecules carried attached unique molecular identifiers. One entry per CDR3 protein results from TCRdb running MiXCR on the 5' RACE reads. The top ten hold 3.5% to 5% of the sample, which has approximately 56,000 distinct CDR3 sequences, around 9.1% seen once. The table lists this clonotype with many counts. The antigen is unknown. J was trimmed by 3 bases and V by 5 bases; bases with no gene match: 9. CDR1 is MNHNS, CDR2 SASEGT, per germline. The length of the CDR3 is 15 residues. This TCR came from an adult who was a healthcare worker with PCR-confirmed SARS-CoV-2 infection or an uninfected control (not recorded which). Sequencing was performed on whole blood. The chain uses TRBV6-1 and TRBJ1-2; 7 bases are a match to TRBD1. This chain's CDR3 is CASSHDSQGDYGYTF. CDR3 nucleotides: TGTGCCAGCAGTCATGATTCTCAGGGGGACTATGGCTACACCTTC.